The 3 T cell receptor beta chains below all came from one sample that was sequenced in a study of blood T cell repertoires in COVID-19. TCRdb keeps only in-frame clones here, not all; method: immunoSEQ multiplex PCR. The sample lists a few hundred thousand clones, 70% to 90% seen once, with approximately 5% in the top ten. The sequencing input was PBMCs or T cells enriched from blood (not recorded which). These receptors were obtained from a woman aged 30 to 39 who had recovered from COVID-19.

The rearrangement joins TRBV15 to TRBJ1-5, with D hard to call. Trimming took 1 base from V and 2 from J, leaving 9 bases between them. In germline, CDR1 is LNHNV, CDR2 YYDKDF (reference sequence). The CDR3 is made up of 15 amino acids. CDR3: CATSRGHRGNQPQHF. The CDR3 nucleotides read TGTGCCACCAGCAGAGGACACCGTGGCAATCAGCCCCAGCATTTT.

The genes are TRBV7-3 and TRBJ2-3; 13 nucleotides line up with TRBD2. The CDR3 is 16 residues long. Germline V gives CDR1 SGHTA, CDR2 FQGTGA. The trim removed 4 bases at V and 1 base at J, leaving 2 bases unmatched. CDR3 in amino acids: CASSSGTSGGTDTQYF. Written as DNA, the CDR3 is TGTGCCAGCAGCTCTGGGACTAGCGGGGGCACAGATACGCAGTATTTT.

This clone appeared a few times. The rearrangement links TRBV5-5 to TRBJ1-2, with TRBD1 as a possible D gene (6 bases). Germline V CDR1 and CDR2: SGHKS, YYEKEE (reference sequence). Trimming took 4 bases from V and 2 from J, leaving 15 bases between them. This CDR3 region has 15 residues. CDR3 DNA sequence: TGTGCCAGCAGCCGGACGGGACAAAACAACTATGGCTACACCTTC. Translating gives CASSRTGQNNYGYTF.